What follows are 23 T cell receptor beta chains derived from one specimen sequenced in a study of shared clonotypes between healthy human individuals. The table came from immunoSEQ multiplex PCR; TCRdb's copy has only in-frame clones and leaves some out. The sample has about 1,500,000 clones, roughly 96% seen once. Sequencing used naive CD4+ T cells sorted from blood. Indicated subset: CD45RA+ positively selected. The source is a man younger than 40 in good health.

This chain uses TRBV25-1 with TRBJ1-1, with 7 bases identical to TRBD1. The CDR3 runs to 15 residues. V gave up 5 bases and J gave up 9 bases; unmatched junction bases: 15. Germline CDR1 and CDR2: MGHDK and SYGVNS. The CDR3 sequence: CASSSSGTAIRKAFF. The CDR3 DNA sequence: TGTGCCAGCAGTAGCTCCGGGACAGCTATCAGAAAAGCTTTCTTT. Full variable domain (remainder filled in from reference TRBV25-1 and TRBJ1-1): EADIYQTPRYLVIGTGKKITLECSQTMGHDKMYWYQQDPGMELHLIHYSYGVNSTEKGDLSSESTVSRIRTEHFPLTLESARPSHTSQYLCASSSSGTAIRKAFFGQGTRLTVV.

The chain is built from TRBV7-2 and TRBJ2-5, with 10 bases that match TRBD1. Germline CDR1 and CDR2: SGHTA and FQGNSA. Trimming removed 1 base from V and 5 bases from J; junction bases left unmatched: 7. The CDR3 totals 16 residues. The CDR3 nucleotides are TGTGCCAGCAGCTTAGGCGGTGGGACAGGGGTTGAGACCCAGTACTTC. Protein sequence: CASSLGGGTGVETQYF.

The rearrangement joins TRBV25-1 to TRBJ2-7; no firm D call. CDR3 length: 12 amino acids. V lost 4 bases and J 0 bases, leaving 4 bases between the germline ends. Germline loops: CDR1 MGHDK, CDR2 SYGVNS. The CDR3 reads CASSGSSYEQYF. CDR3 nucleotides: TGTGCCAGCAGTGGCAGCTCCTACGAGCAGTACTTC.

Notes on this clone: The same CDR3 arises from other DNA sequences in this sample as well. The chain is built from TRBV9 and TRBJ2-1, with TRBD1 identical over 7 bases. The J segment lost 9 bases and the V segment lost 3 bases, leaving 12 bases of the junction unmatched. The V gene's germline CDR1 is SGDLS and CDR2 YYNGEE. The CDR3 loop spans 15 amino acids. CDR3 in amino acids: CASSAGGPYRREQFF. The CDR3 coding sequence is TGTGCCAGCAGCGCAGGGGGTCCCTACCGCCGTGAGCAGTTCTTC.

The CDR3 DNA reads TGTGCCAGCAGTCCCGGGACAGGCCTTCCCACTGGAAACACCATATATTTT. Residues: CASSPGTGLPTGNTIYF. The chain carries TRBV28 and TRBJ1-3, with TRBD1 identical over 8 bases. V gave up 5 bases and J gave up 2 bases; unmatched junction bases: 11. The V gene's germline CDR1 is MDHEN and CDR2 SYDVKM. This CDR3 is built from 17 residues.

The count of this clone is one. The CDR3 DNA sequence: TGTGCCAGCAGACCCGGGAGTACAGATACGCAGTATTTT. This encodes CASRPGSTDTQYF. The chain recombines TRBV7-9 with TRBJ2-3; perhaps TRBD2 as D (6 bases). V gave up 6 bases and J gave up 3 bases, with 10 bases separating them. This CDR3 region has 13 residues. In germline, CDR1 is SEHNR, CDR2 FQNEAQ (reference sequence).

This sequence joins TRBV5-1 and TRBJ2-4; D unclear. Germline V gene data show CDR1 as SGHRS and CDR2 as YFSETQ. V was pared by 4 bases and J by 7 bases, with 18 bases between. The CDR3 has 15 amino acids. CDR3 region: CASSAQSWHSNIQYF. In nucleotides, the CDR3 is TGCGCCAGCAGCGCACAATCCTGGCATTCGAACATTCAGTACTTC.

CDR3 sequence reads: CASSLDRGYRGYTF. CDR3 nucleotides: TGTGCCAGCAGTCTCGACAGGGGCTATCGTGGCTACACCTTC. The chain employs TRBV28 and TRBJ1-2; 8 nucleotides agree with TRBD1. The germline V gene encodes CDR1 MDHEN and CDR2 SYDVKM. After removal of 5 bases from V and 7 bases from J, the junction contained 9 bases not matched to a gene. The CDR3 has 14 residues.

The chain joins TRBV7-9 to TRBJ1-5; D is undetermined. Per germline, CDR1 SEHNR and CDR2 FQNEAQ (reference sequence). Trimming cost V 3 bases and J 4 bases, with 13 bases left between them. The CDR3 runs to 15 residues. CDR3 in DNA: TGTGCCAGCAGCTTGTCCCTAAAGCCGAATCAGCCCCAGCATTTT. This translates into CASSLSLKPNQPQHF.

This chain joins TRBV9 and TRBJ1-5; no firm D call. This CDR3 region has 15 residues. CDR1 SGDLS and CDR2 YYNGEE come from the germline V gene. Trimming removed 3 bases from V and 0 bases from J, with 10 bases in between. The CDR3 sequence: CASSASSGSNQPQHF. The CDR3 nucleotides are TGTGCCAGCAGCGCTAGCTCGGGTAGCAATCAGCCCCAGCATTTT.

The J gene is TRBJ2-7, the V gene TRBV10-3; a weak D match, TRBD2 (5 bases). The CDR3 is 13 residues long. V was shortened by 6 bases and J by 5 bases, with 14 bases between the two germline ends. Germline assignment: CDR1 ENHRY and CDR2 SYGVKD. In nucleotides, the CDR3 is TGTGCCATCAGCAGTGGGAGCGGCAACGAGCAGTACTTC. Residues: CAISSGSGNEQYF.

This chain connects TRBV5-4 to TRBJ2-2, with TRBD2 identical over 8 bases. The junction had 8 bases not matched to a gene; V was cut back by 4 bases and J by 9 bases. CDR3 length: 14 amino acids. Germline lookup yields CDR1 SGHNT and CDR2 YYREEE (reference sequence). The CDR3 bases are TGTGCCAGCAGCGCCGGGACTAGAGTCCGGGAGCTGTTTTTT. Translated, it gives CASSAGTRVRELFF.

V gene TRBV28 combines with J gene TRBJ2-6; possibly TRBD1 for D (5 bases). Trimming cost V 6 bases and J 0 bases, with 9 bases left between them. Germline V gene lookup returns CDR1 MDHEN and CDR2 SYDVKM. The CDR3 covers 15 residues. DNA for the CDR3: TGTGCCAGCAGGCAAACAGGCTCTGGGGCCAACGTCCTGACTTTC. Translation: CASRQTGSGANVLTF.

V and J are TRBV10-3 and TRBJ2-3; D unclear. Germline CDR1 is ENHRY and CDR2 is SYGVKD. Trimming shortened V by 8 bases and J by 1 base, and 13 bases separated the two germline ends. The CDR3 length is 14 residues. This CDR3 reads CAIRWRHGTDTQYF. CDR3 bases: TGTGCCATCCGATGGCGCCACGGCACAGATACGCAGTATTTT.

This clone was counted a single time. The chain employs TRBV5-1 and TRBJ2-5; the D is unclear. Trimming cost V 4 bases and J 0 bases, with 7 bases left between them. CDR1 and CDR2 (germline): SGHRS, YFSETQ. The CDR3 has 13 amino acids. CDR3 residues: CASSQINQETQYF. The CDR3 bases are TGCGCCAGCAGCCAAATAAACCAAGAGACCCAGTACTTC.

The CDR3: CASSSWGFRQPQHF. The CDR3 DNA is TGTGCCAGCAGTTCCTGGGGTTTTAGACAGCCCCAGCATTTT. The V and J genes are TRBV6-6 and TRBJ1-5; D remains unclear. This CDR3 has 14 amino acids. Germline-derived CDR1 and CDR2 are MNHNY and SVGAGI (reference sequence). Trimming pared 4 bases from V and 7 bases from J, leaving 14 bases between.

The chain uses TRBV5-1 and TRBJ2-1; TRBD2 is a possible D gene (6 bases). Germline V gives CDR1 SGHRS, CDR2 YFSETQ. CDR3 length equals 16 residues. The germline V and J ends were trimmed by 0 bases and 7 bases, with 17 bases remaining between them. CDR3 sequence: CASSLARMGRLNEQFF. Here the CDR3 DNA reads TGCGCCAGCAGCTTGGCCCGGATGGGGAGGTTGAATGAGCAGTTCTTC.

Comments on this clone: This specimen includes other DNA sequences encoding the same CDR3. The chain employs TRBV11-2 and TRBJ2-1; D gene uncertain. Deletions cut 2 bases from V and 6 bases from J, with 8 bases between. Germline V gene data show CDR1 as SGHAT and CDR2 as FQNNGV. CDR3 length: 13 residues. CDR3 region: CASSLSRSNEQFF. The CDR3 nucleotides are TGTGCCAGCAGCTTATCCCGATCCAATGAGCAGTTCTTC.

V is TRBV5-1 and J is TRBJ1-5; the match to TRBD1 covers 7 bases. Germline CDR1 is SGHRS and CDR2 is YFSETQ. V shed 0 bases, J shed 4 bases, and the junction held 4 bases outside the gene matches. The CDR3 has 15 residues. For the CDR3, the DNA is TGCGCCAGCAGCTTGGACAGGGGAAATAATCAGCCCCAGCATTTT. This codes for CASSLDRGNNQPQHF.

The chain carries TRBV18 and TRBJ1-4; 9 bases map to TRBD1. The CDR3 spans 16 residues. Germline assignment: CDR1 KGHSH and CDR2 LQKENI. The J segment lost 8 bases and the V segment lost 2 bases, leaving 9 bases of the junction unmatched. The CDR3 region is CASSPRWTGDSEKLFF. The CDR3 DNA sequence: TGTGCCAGCTCACCAAGGTGGACAGGGGATTCGGAAAAACTGTTTTTT.

This chain connects TRBV4-1 to TRBJ2-2; TRBD2 aligns across 12 bases. V shed 4 bases, J shed 8 bases, and the junction held 5 bases outside the gene matches. CDR1 and CDR2 (germline): MGHRA, YSYEKL. The CDR3 length is 15 residues. The CDR3 here is CASSPPTSGRGELFF. The CDR3 DNA is TGCGCCAGCAGCCCGCCTACTAGCGGGAGGGGGGAGCTGTTTTTT.

This clone was observed a single time. The chain carries TRBV25-1 and TRBJ2-2; 7 nucleotides line up with TRBD1. The CDR3 loop spans 16 amino acids. Germline CDR1 reads MGHDK; CDR2 reads SYGVNS. V shed 0 bases and J 3 bases; nucleotides not matched to a gene: 4. The CDR3 DNA reads as TGTGCCAGCAGTGAATATCGGGACAGAGACACCGGGGAGCTGTTTTTT. Translation: CASSEYRDRDTGELFF. Full variable domain (rest looked up from reference TRBV25-1 and TRBJ2-2): EADIYQTPRYLVIGTGKKITLECSQTMGHDKMYWYQQDPGMELHLIHYSYGVNSTEKGDLSSESTVSRIRTEHFPLTLESARPSHTSQYLCASSEYRDRDTGELFFGEGSRLTVL.

This clone appeared once. The chain is built from TRBV7-9 and TRBJ2-7; TRBD1 agrees at 8 bases. After removal of 5 bases from V and 0 bases from J, the junction contained 3 bases not matched to a gene. CDR1 is SEHNR and CDR2 is FQNEAQ in the germline V gene (reference sequence). CDR3 length: 14 residues. The CDR3 DNA follows: TGTGCCAGCAGCGGGACAGGTAACTCCTACGAGCAGTACTTC. Protein sequence: CASSGTGNSYEQYF.